Sequencing of this T cell receptor (beta chain) was carried out in a study of T cell responses to AZD1222 COVID-19 vaccine. This table comes from immunoSEQ multiplex PCR, and its TCRdb copy is limited to in-frame clones, with some not included. The sample contains approximately 150,000 clones, around 90% of which appear only once. Per germline, CDR1 MDHEN and CDR2 SYDVKM. Trimming pared 8 bases from V and 3 bases from J, leaving 16 bases between. CDR3 size: 15 residues. This receptor was identified in an adult who received the AZD1222 COVID-19 vaccine. This sample comprised peripheral blood, obtained 28 days after the second AZD1222 dose. This chain uses TRBV28 with TRBJ1-4, with TRBD1 as a possible D gene (5 bases). The CDR3 spells CASRTRGVANEKLFF. As DNA, the CDR3 is TGTGCCAGCCGGACTAGAGGGGTGGCTAATGAAAAACTGTTTTTT.